This is a list of T cell receptor beta chains from one sample in a study of T-cell reconstitution after alpha-beta-depleted transplantation in children. TCRdb reanalysed the PCR reads using MiXCR and keeps one entry per CDR3 protein. The top ten clones hold about 2.3% of a sample with about 500,000 distinct CDR3 sequences, roughly 33% of them seen once. The sequences come from PBMCs from the stem cell graft donor, collected from the stem cell graft. These receptors all come from a human donor who donated a stem cell graft to a child with aplastic anemia. Each CDR3 is given without its conserved first and last residue. The order of the fields is clone size, D gene, J gene, V gene, CDR3 protein. D genes are given only for firm matches. Part of the rows lack a size; the others show once, few, many or a class for expanded clones.

few,TRBD1,TRBJ2-1,TRBV12-3/TRBV12-4,ASSLRTGGGEQF
NA,NA,TRBJ1-6,TRBV12-3/TRBV12-4,ASSLVPAGGSPLH
NA,NA,TRBJ1-2,TRBV27,ASSLSGQVYFGYT
many,NA,TRBJ2-1,TRBV20-1,SAPRGSGSGSEQF
NA,NA,TRBJ1-5,TRBV20-1,SARVAGFNQPQH
NA,TRBD1,TRBJ2-5,TRBV30,AWDDRGRGETQY
few,TRBD1,TRBJ2-3,TRBV7-2,ATRDSLLAYTQY
NA,TRBD1,TRBJ1-1,TRBV28,ASSYQGVTEAF
NA,NA,TRBJ2-6,TRBV5-1,ASSSSTHGANVLT
few,NA,TRBJ1-3,TRBV7-6,ASRKTGSGNTIY
few,NA,TRBJ2-1,TRBV11-3,ASSSRRDSNNEQF
NA,TRBD2,TRBJ2-1,TRBV3-1,ASTGKRGGSQATYNEQF
NA,NA,TRBJ2-7,TRBV4-2,ASSEGSSPSYEQY
NA,NA,TRBJ2-5,TRBV20-1,SAGGEVQETQY
NA,NA,TRBJ1-1,TRBV27,ASSFRGIETF
NA,NA,TRBJ1-1,TRBV12-3/TRBV12-4,ASSLSSITEAF
few,TRBD2,TRBJ2-1,TRBV3-1,ASSQSGTSGRGEQF
NA,TRBD2,TRBJ2-3,TRBV10-3,AISSSGRKATQY
NA,NA,TRBJ1-1,TRBV30,AWSTRALAEAF
few,NA,TRBJ2-5,TRBV12-3/TRBV12-4,ASSSKRGVLETQY
NA,NA,TRBJ2-3,TRBV20-1,SAPVGTTDTQY
NA,NA,TRBJ2-3,TRBV14,ASSQTWEFGTQY
NA,NA,TRBJ1-5,TRBV27,ASSLAVSQPQH
NA,NA,TRBJ2-7,TRBV10-3,AISGHYKGGPYEQY
NA,NA,TRBJ2-1,TRBV27,ASGGGTSLSYNEQF
NA,NA,TRBJ2-3,TRBV20-1,SARVLGGTDTQY
few,NA,TRBJ2-4,TRBV6-5,ASSSKLAKNIQY